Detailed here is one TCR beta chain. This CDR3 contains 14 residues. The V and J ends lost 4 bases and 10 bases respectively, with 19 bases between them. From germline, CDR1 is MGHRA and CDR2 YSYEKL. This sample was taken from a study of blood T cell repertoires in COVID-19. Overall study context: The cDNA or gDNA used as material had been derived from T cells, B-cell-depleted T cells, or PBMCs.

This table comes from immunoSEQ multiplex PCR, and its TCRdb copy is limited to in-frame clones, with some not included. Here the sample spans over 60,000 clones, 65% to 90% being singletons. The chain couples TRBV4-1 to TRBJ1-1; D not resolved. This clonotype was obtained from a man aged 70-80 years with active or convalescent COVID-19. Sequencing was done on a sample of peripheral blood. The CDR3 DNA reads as TGCGCCAGCAGCCCTATGACCGCGGGAGGAGGAGCTTTCTTT. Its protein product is CASSPMTAGGGAFF.